This note documents a single TCR beta chain sequence. What antigen it recognizes has not been identified. No per-base quality is available; no much larger clone lies one base away. This sample was taken from a study of T cells in Graves' hyperthyroidism and ophthalmopathy (dated by TCRdb to between 2017 and 2020). Concerning the study at large: Peripheral blood was collected at initial diagnosis, before any treatment. The 100 discovery patients were randomly split 7:3 into training and test sets. TCR V-J signatures able to tell the groups apart were searched for in a discovery cohort of approximately 95 patients, of whom about 40 had Graves' ophthalmopathy and some 60 had stable Graves' hyperthyroidism. According to the paper, TCR Vbeta CDR3 sequencing was carried out on roughly 130 peripheral blood samples, which came from about 45 ophthalmopathy, approximately 78 hyperthyroidism and approximately 17 progressor patients. The study also compared thyroid tissue and blood T-cell repertoires from roughly 6 Graves' hyperthyroidism patients. An independent validation cohort of around 19 hyperthyroidism patients and about 15 patients who later progressed to ophthalmopathy tested prospective prediction of ophthalmopathy. After sampling, hyperthyroidism patients received methimazole starting at 30 mg daily, and ophthalmopathy patients received high-dose intravenous methylprednisolone. Summary of the overall study and its limitations: Sample size was not statistically predetermined, and investigators were not blinded to group allocation. In validation, progression to ophthalmopathy was predicted by the model with around 71% sensitivity and 72.22% specificity, a median of about 6 months before onset. A model built on a 13 V-J signature distinguished ophthalmopathy from stable hyperthyroidism, reaching around 87% sensitivity and about 81% specificity in cross-validation and 80%/75% in testing. Blood samples also contained most of the expanded thyroid clonotypes (frequency above 0.001), which suggests that blood repertoires may reflect thyroid immune responses.

Stable Graves' hyperthyroidism was defined as the absence of progression to ophthalmopathy over 18 months of follow-up. Hyperthyroidism patients were newly diagnosed, had a disease duration of under 2 months, and were aged 18 to 65 years. The study excluded patients with uncontrolled infections, other autoimmune diseases, pregnancy or lactation. Diagnoses were established on the basis of clinical symptoms, serum thyroxine and TRAb, thyroid ultrasound, and orbital computed tomography. PBMCs were isolated from 7.5 to 10 ml of fresh peripheral blood by Ficoll-Paque density gradient centrifugation. Trizol reagent was used to extract total RNA, and RNA quality was then checked on an Agilent 2100 Bioanalyzer. The TCR beta CDR3 regions were amplified from the RNA transcripts. For the first round of RT-PCR on the TCR CDR3, the HTBI primer set was used together with the Qiagen OneStep RT-PCR kit. Libraries were constructed in a second round of multiplex PCR, after which size selection and purification were performed. The libraries were sequenced on an Illumina HiSeq2000 using paired-end 100 bp reads. As for the original processing: SOAPnuke was used to process the raw data, removing reads that contained adapters or uncalled bases, had a mean Phred below 15, or lacked an exact match to the constant primer or identifier. High-quality paired reads were merged using COPE v1.2.5, and each unique nucleotide sequence was defined as a clonotype. Clonotypes were aligned to IMGT TRBV, TRBD and TRBJ reference segments using MiTCR v1.1. Only V-J combinations with frequency above 0.0001, covering 99% to 99.2% of repertoires, were analysed. The TCS score was defined as the ratio of F50 (clonal expansion) to E x V (chaos), calculated using BLOSUM62-based TCRdist between CDR3 peptides within each V-J. Welch's t-statistics and random forest reduced approximately 520 V-J features to 13, which were used in a naive Bayes classifier (R e1071). Using fastp trimming at Q25 and MiXCR clonotype assembly, TCRdb reanalyzed the public sequencing data and kept in-frame beta chains. Every entry covers one CDR3 protein and lists the most common genes and DNA from its rows. The V and J calls were not made by the authors but by TCRdb's processing. In all, the sample holds hundreds of thousands of distinct CDR3 sequences, and approximately 15% of those were seen once. The ten largest clones add up to more than 15% of the sample.

V was cut back by 4 bases and J by 8 bases, leaving a gap of 8 bases between them. CDR1 SGHTA and CDR2 FQGNSA were looked up in the germline V gene. The CDR3 runs 12 residues from the cysteine to the phenylalanine. The entry retains the CDR3 DNA only, 36 bases that are in frame from base 1. This TCR derives from a woman aged 18-29 years with Graves' hyperthyroidism. What was sequenced was blood. The chain links TRBV7-2 with TRBJ1-4; a confident D gene designation cannot be given. CDR3 sequence: CASSSYREKLFF. The DNA sequence reads TGTGCCAGCAGCTCCTACAGAGAAAAACTGTTTTTT. Here the CDR3 is joined to the reference TRBV7-2 and TRBJ1-4 genes, and the full variable domain is: GAGVSQSPSNKVTEKGKDVELRCDPISGHTALYWYRQSLGQGLEFLIYFQGNSAPDKSGLPSDRFSAERTGGSVSTLTIQRTQQEDSAVYLCASSSYREKLFFGSGTQLSVL.